A selection of T cell receptor beta chains follows, all from one sample in a study of blood T cell repertoires in COVID-19. Only in-frame clones appear in the TCRdb table, and some are missing; sequencing was by immunoSEQ multiplex PCR. The table shows about 270,000 clones, with around 93% occurring only once. Source material: PBMCs or T cells enriched from blood (not recorded which). The receptors here all came from a man aged 35 to 55 who had been exposed to COVID-19. Each CDR3 is given with its conserved first and last residue. D genes are given only for firm matches. Clone sizes are given selectively: once, few, many, or a class where the clone is expanded.

cdr3_aa	cdr3_nt	d_call	j_call	v_call	clone_size
CASSPTSGGTIYF	TGCGCCAGCAGCCCAACCTCCGGGGGAACCATATATTTT	NA	TRBJ1-3	TRBV5-1	NA
CASSDQGVSNQPQHF	TGTGCCAGCAGCGACCAGGGTGTGAGCAATCAGCCCCAGCATTTT	NA	TRBJ1-5	TRBV7-2	NA
CASSLPDRGRYEQYF	TGTGCCAGCAGCCTCCCCGACAGGGGGCGCTACGAGCAGTACTTC	TRBD1	TRBJ2-7	TRBV5-7	NA
CASRSQGGTGELFF	TGTGCCAGCAGATCGCAGGGGGGCACCGGGGAGCTGTTTTTT	NA	TRBJ2-2	TRBV28	NA
CAWVRHLTDSPLHF	TGTGCCTGGGTCAGACACCTAACAGATTCACCCCTCCACTTT	NA	TRBJ1-6	TRBV30	NA
CASSPGTNEAFF	TGTGCCAGCAGCCCCGGGACAAATGAAGCTTTCTTT	NA	TRBJ1-1	TRBV11-1	NA
CASSLAEVSYEQYF	TGTGCCAGCAGCTTAGCGGAGGTATCCTACGAGCAGTACTTC	NA	TRBJ2-7	TRBV7-6	NA
CASRYSSGGTQYF	TGTGCCAGCAGGTATAGTTCGGGTGGTACGCAGTATTTT	NA	TRBJ2-3	TRBV7-2	NA
CASSRTVNTEAFF	TGTGCCAGTAGTAGGACAGTGAACACTGAAGCTTTCTTT	NA	TRBJ1-1	TRBV19	NA
CASSSRFGGISDTQYF	TGTGCCAGTAGTTCTCGCTTTGGCGGGATCTCAGATACGCAGTATTTT	NA	TRBJ2-3	TRBV19	NA
CASSGDRTGNEKLFF	TGTGCCAGCAGCGGGGATCGGACAGGGAATGAAAAACTGTTTTTT	TRBD1	TRBJ1-4	TRBV7-2	NA
CASTPGQGLYEQYF	TGTGCCAGCACCCCCGGACAGGGTCTATACGAGCAGTACTTC	TRBD1	TRBJ2-7	TRBV9	NA
CASNSLDSRTGELFF	TGTGCCAGCAACTCCCTGGACAGTAGGACCGGGGAGCTGTTTTTT	NA	TRBJ2-2	TRBV7-2	NA
CASRGGAGGAYEQYF	TGCGCCAGCAGGGGGGGGGCGGGAGGCGCCTACGAGCAGTACTTC	TRBD2	TRBJ2-7	TRBV4-1	NA
CASSSKGTRLYEQYF	TGTGCCAGCAGTAGTAAAGGGACTAGATTATACGAGCAGTACTTC	TRBD2	TRBJ2-7	TRBV6-2/TRBV6-3	NA
CASSPRDRDQPQHF	TGTGCCAGCTCACCACGGGACAGGGATCAGCCCCAGCATTTT	TRBD1	TRBJ1-5	TRBV18	once
CASSSPRGNTEAFF	TGTGCCAGCAGTTCACCCAGGGGGAACACTGAAGCTTTCTTT	NA	TRBJ1-1	TRBV28	NA
CSVHLPASGHGLETQYF	TGCAGCGTTCACCTTCCGGCTAGCGGGCACGGGCTGGAGACCCAGTACTTC	TRBD2	TRBJ2-5	TRBV29-1	NA
CASSRRQGGTGELFF	TGTGCCAGCAGCCGCCGACAGGGAGGCACCGGGGAGCTGTTTTTT	NA	TRBJ2-2	TRBV14	NA
CASRDFGQGIYEQYF	TGTGCCAGCAGAGATTTCGGACAGGGGATCTACGAGCAGTACTTC	TRBD1	TRBJ2-7	TRBV6-5	NA
CASSTIAGGPFNTGELFF	TGTGCCAGCTCCACGATAGCGGGAGGGCCATTCAACACCGGGGAGCTGTTTTTT	TRBD2	TRBJ2-2	TRBV5-4	NA
CASSQNTYNQVTPYEQYF	TGTGCCAGCAGCCAGAATACGTATAACCAGGTGACCCCCTACGAGCAGTACTTC	NA	TRBJ2-7	TRBV4-2	NA
CASSFPPGEQFF	TGTGCCAGCAGCTTTCCCCCGGGTGAGCAGTTCTTC	NA	TRBJ2-1	TRBV7-2	NA
CASSLLQGISSYNEQFF	TGTGCCAGCAGTTTATTGCAGGGGATCAGTTCCTACAATGAGCAGTTCTTC	NA	TRBJ2-1	TRBV27	NA
CASSSPGGRNTEAFF	TGTGCCAGCAGTTCCCCGGGGGGCAGGAACACTGAAGCTTTCTTT	NA	TRBJ1-1	TRBV28	NA
CASSPLRDYGYTF	TGTGCCAGCTCACCCCTCCGAGACTATGGCTACACCTTC	NA	TRBJ1-2	TRBV18	NA
CASSWTGLLSDTQYF	TGTGCCAGCAGTTGGACAGGGTTACTCTCAGATACGCAGTATTTT	TRBD1	TRBJ2-3	TRBV27	NA
CASSLSTSSTQGASNQPQHF	TGTGCCAGCAGTTTATCGACCTCATCTACCCAGGGGGCAAGCAATCAGCCCCAGCATTTT	TRBD1	TRBJ1-5	TRBV27	NA